What follows describes a single T cell receptor beta chain. The target antigen is unknown. The record originates from a study of shared clonotypes between healthy human individuals. On the study more broadly: Used for every donor were three CD4 naive, three CD4 memory, two CD8 naive and one CD8 memory plate. Study-level findings and limits: An anticipated effect of sequencing depth on clonotype sharing among donors was recognized. Larger estimated richness was generally recorded for naive subsets relative to memory subsets.

Germline CDR1 and CDR2: PRHDT and FYEKMQ (reference sequence). With V trimmed by 5 bases and J by 4 bases, 9 bases remained unmatched. This CDR3 region has 17 residues. Every immunoSEQ plate was one replicate of a subset's evenly spread DNA. Repertoires were generated with immunoSEQ multiplex PCR, while TCRdb's copy carries only in-frame clones and drops some. This sample has over a million clones, with approximately 98.5% found just once. This TCR was sampled from a man aged 25-45 years in good health. The sequencing sample was made of naive CD4+ T cells sorted from blood. Subset defined: CD45RA+ positively selected. V usage is TRBV13 and J usage is TRBJ2-2; 11 bases match TRBD2. This chain's CDR3 is CASSTLTLAGGTGELFF. CDR3 in DNA: TGTGCCAGCAGCACTCTGACCCTAGCGGGAGGCACCGGGGAGCTGTTTTTT.